The 23 T cell receptor beta chains below all came from one sample that was sequenced in a study of blood T cells in healthy people across ages. The authors ran a second PCR of about 6 to 11 cycles using a sample-barcoded 5' primer and a J-beta primer mix. TCRdb redid the calling of the 5' RACE reads with MiXCR, one entry per CDR3 protein. This table has 1 million or so distinct CDR3 sequences, approximately 26% appearing once. The data were also submitted as part of a second study, on T cells of mothers and their children.

The sample consisted of blood. Receptors were obtained from a girl aged 2-10 years in good health.

The rearrangement links TRBV7-9 to TRBJ2-6; 8 nucleotides line up with TRBD1. The CDR3 is 16 amino acids. The J segment lost 4 bases and the V segment lost 4 bases, leaving 6 bases of the junction unmatched. Germline V gene data show CDR1 as SEHNR and CDR2 as FQNEAQ (reference sequence). The CDR3 loop is CASSSRQGSGANVLTF. The CDR3 DNA reads as TGTGCCAGCAGCTCAAGACAGGGGTCCGGGGCCAACGTCCTGACTTTC.

This clonotype was found once. CDR3 nucleotide sequence: TGCAGCGTTGAGGGACAGTTACTAAAAGAGACCCAGTACTTC. Its translation is CSVEGQLLKETQYF. This sequence joins TRBV29-1 and TRBJ2-5, with 7 bases that match TRBD1. V shed 3 bases, J shed 3 bases, and the junction held 7 bases outside the gene matches. In germline, CDR1 is SQVTM, CDR2 ANQGSEA. The CDR3 runs to 14 residues.

The chain recombines TRBV29-1 with TRBJ2-3, with unresolved D. This CDR3 region has 13 residues. Looked up from germline, CDR1 is SQVTM and CDR2 is ANQGSEA. Trimming took off 2 bases at V and 4 bases at J, with 10 bases between the two ends. CDR3 region: CSVELGLADTQYF. As DNA, the CDR3 is TGCAGCGTTGAACTAGGTTTGGCAGATACGCAGTATTTT.

This clonotype was picked up a small number of times. V gene TRBV12-3 or TRBV12-4 combines with J gene TRBJ1-1; maybe TRBD1 (5 bases). The CDR3 extends over 14 amino acids. V gave up 5 bases and J gave up 4 bases, with 14 bases separating them. The CDR3, as DNA: TGTGCCAGCAGTCTTCAGGGCTGGATCACTGAAGCTTTCTTT. It codes for CASSLQGWITEAFF.

This clonotype was detected a few times. The rearrangement links TRBV3-1 to TRBJ2-1; tentatively, D is TRBD2 (6 bases). The CDR3 is made up of 15 amino acids. CDR1 is LGHDT, CDR2 YNNKEL, per germline (reference sequence). Trimming left V 1 base short and J 8 bases short, with 15 bases between. CDR3 sequence (DNA): TGTGCCAGCAGCCAAGCGGAGGGCCAATACGATGAGCAGTTCTTC. This encodes CASSQAEGQYDEQFF.

The chain carries TRBV15 and TRBJ1-2; D is unresolved. The CDR3 runs to 14 residues. Germline V gene lookup returns CDR1 LNHNV and CDR2 YYDKDF (reference sequence). The V gene lost 0 bases and the J gene lost 0 bases, with 5 bases spanning the gap. This CDR3 reads CATSRETTNYGYTF. Here the CDR3 DNA reads TGTGCCACCAGCAGAGAAACGACTAACTATGGCTACACCTTC.

As regards this clonotype: The CDR3 carries no conserved terminal phenylalanine or tryptophan, so it likely arises from a read error. V usage is TRBV5-1 and J usage is TRBJ2-3, with 8 bases fitting TRBD2. The V gene end was trimmed by 3 bases and the J gene end by 1 base; junction bases not matched to a gene: 4. Germline V lookup: CDR1 SGHRS, CDR2 YFSETQ. This CDR3 is built from 15 residues. DNA for the CDR3: TGCGCCAGCAGCTCGCAGCGGGGGCGCACAGATACGCAGTATGTT. This encodes CASSSQRGRTDTQYV.

This clonotype has a count of ten or more. This chain links TRBV27 with TRBJ2-1, with 7 nucleotides matching TRBD2. The germline V gene encodes CDR1 MNHEY and CDR2 SMNVEV (reference sequence). This CDR3 has 15 residues. V lost 6 bases to trimming and J lost 6 bases; unmatched junction nucleotides: 11. CDR3 amino acids: CASRGGSHGLNEQFF. As DNA, the CDR3 is TGTGCCAGCAGGGGCGGGAGCCACGGGCTCAATGAGCAGTTCTTC.

The genes are TRBV29-1 and TRBJ2-7; 9 positions match TRBD1. Unmatched junction bases numbered 7, after V lost 7 bases and J lost 3 bases. This CDR3 contains 13 residues. Germline V gives CDR1 SQVTM, CDR2 ANQGSEA. The DNA of the CDR3 is TGCAGCGCGGTCCGACAGGGGGGCTACGAGCAGTACTTC. This sequence encodes CSAVRQGGYEQYF.

The chain links TRBV11-2 to TRBJ2-1; TRBD1 matches 7 bases. The J call is uncertain, as TRBJ2-7 better fits the DNA end. CDR3 length equals 14 residues. Germline lookup yields CDR1 SGHAT and CDR2 FQNNGV. CDR3 DNA sequence: TGTGCCAGCAGCTTATTTGTGACAGGGCGTGAGCAGTACTTC. Translated: CASSLFVTGREQYF.

The chain recombines TRBV12-3 or TRBV12-4 with TRBJ2-5; 13 bases fit TRBD2. The V segment lost 2 bases and the J segment 5 bases; nucleotides outside the gene matches: 5. CDR3 length: 16 amino acids. Here the CDR3 DNA reads TGTGCCAGCAGTTTACGGACTAGCGGGAGTAAGGAGACCCAGTACTTC. As protein: CASSLRTSGSKETQYF.

This clonotype was detected a few times. The chain is built from TRBV27 and TRBJ2-2; TRBD1 agrees at 8 bases. From germline, CDR1 is MNHEY and CDR2 SMNVEV (reference sequence). Losses at the gene ends were 3 bases for V and 2 bases for J; bases not matched to a gene: 5. There are 16 residues in the CDR3. The DNA of the CDR3 is TGTGCCAGCAGTTTCCTCGGGACAGGAAACACCGGGGAGCTGTTTTTT. This codes for CASSFLGTGNTGELFF.

V and J are TRBV4-1 and TRBJ1-2; the match to TRBD1 covers 7 bases. V was clipped by 1 base and J by 5 bases; unmatched bases: 4. The length of the CDR3 is 14 residues. Germline V gene sequence: CDR1 MGHRA, CDR2 YSYEKL. The CDR3 sequence is CASSQGNRGYGYTF. CDR3 DNA sequence: TGCGCCAGCAGCCAAGGGAACAGGGGTTATGGCTACACCTTC.

This clonotype appeared once. The V gene is TRBV7-3, the J gene TRBJ2-1, with D perhaps TRBD1 (5 bases). Germline CDR1 reads SGHTA; CDR2 reads FQGTGA. V shed 2 bases and J shed 8 bases, with 10 bases lying between them. The CDR3 is 13 amino acids. The chain's CDR3 is CASSLSRVDEQFF. For the CDR3, the DNA is TGTGCCAGCAGCTTATCCAGGGTGGATGAGCAGTTCTTC.

V gene TRBV5-1 combines with J gene TRBJ2-7; 8 bases are a match to TRBD2. Trimming at V came to 1 base and at J to 0 bases, leaving 6 bases not matched to a gene. CDR1 and CDR2 from the germline V gene are SGHRS and YFSETQ. The CDR3 runs 16 residues. The CDR3 reads CASSLLPTSGSYEQYF. DNA for the CDR3: TGCGCCAGCAGCTTGCTTCCCACTAGCGGCTCCTACGAGCAGTACTTC.

As regards this clonotype: An end of the junction differs from the germline gene, which may be a read error. The chain is built from TRBV6-2 or TRBV6-3 and TRBJ2-4, with no clear D. Germline values: CDR1 MNHEY, CDR2 SVGEGT. This CDR3 is 14 amino acids long. The CDR3 DNA follows: TGTGCCAGCAGACCTGCAAGAGGCCCAGGCATTCTGTACTTC. Translating gives CASRPARGPGILYF.

This clonotype turned up a few times. This sequence joins TRBV19 and TRBJ1-2; 7 bases agree with TRBD1. The CDR3 consists of 14 residues. Germline V lookup: CDR1 LNHDA, CDR2 SQIVND (reference sequence). Unmatched junction bases numbered 13, after V lost 7 bases and J lost 8 bases. The CDR3 spells CASTTPQGVSGYTF. In nucleotides, the CDR3 is TGTGCCAGTACCACCCCTCAGGGGGTGTCGGGCTACACCTTC. Together with reference TRBV19 and TRBJ1-2, the CDR3 gives the full variable domain: DGGITQSPKYLFRKEGQNVTLSCEQNLNHDAMYWYRQDPGQGLRLIYYSQIVNDFQKGDIAEGYSVSREKKESFPLTVTSAQKNPTAFYLCASTTPQGVSGYTFGSGTRLTVV.

This clonotype was counted ten times or more. The chain carries TRBV28 and TRBJ2-7; D uncertain. Germline V CDR1 and CDR2: MDHEN, SYDVKM. CDR3 size: 12 residues. Trimming cost V 3 bases and J 5 bases, with 8 bases left between them. The CDR3 region has the DNA TGTGCCAGCAGTTTTTTTAGCAACGAGCAGTACTTC. Translated, it gives CASSFFSNEQYF. Looking up the rest from reference TRBV28 and TRBJ2-7 gives the full variable domain: DVKVTQSSRYLVKRTGEKVFLECVQDMDHENMFWYRQDPGLGLRLIYFSYDVKMKEKGDIPEGYSVSREKKERFSLILESASTNQTSMYLCASSFFSNEQYFGPGTRLTVT.

The genes are TRBV7-3 and TRBJ2-2; D is undetermined. The CDR3 extends over 14 amino acids. Deletions cut 0 bases from V and 6 bases from J, with 8 bases between. The germline V gene encodes CDR1 SGHTA and CDR2 FQGTGA. For the CDR3, the DNA is TGTGCCAGCAGCTTAACCCCCGGTTCCGGGGAGCTGTTTTTT. Its protein product is CASSLTPGSGELFF.

This clonotype was counted between two and nine times. The J gene is TRBJ2-5, the V gene TRBV6-6, with D tentatively TRBD2 (7 bases). The germline CDR1 and CDR2 sequences are MNHNY and SVGAGI (reference sequence). The CDR3 contains 14 residues. With 7 bases removed from V and 5 bases from J, the gap between germline ends came to 17 bases. The DNA for the CDR3 is TGTGCCAGCAAGAGGGAGGGGGTATCGGAGACCCAGTACTTC. It codes for CASKREGVSETQYF.

The J gene is TRBJ2-7, the V gene TRBV28, with TRBD1 matching 8 bases. Germline-derived CDR1 and CDR2 are MDHEN and SYDVKM. The CDR3 extends over 14 amino acids. After removal of 7 bases from V and 3 bases from J, the junction contained 8 bases not matched to a gene. The chain's CDR3 is CASIKGQGFYEQYF. The CDR3 DNA is TGTGCCAGCATTAAAGGACAGGGCTTCTACGAGCAGTACTTC.

This clonotype was observed a single time. The CDR3 DNA reads as TGTGCCAGCAGCTCTGCTTTCGAGGCCAAAAACATTCAGTACTTC. This sequence encodes CASSSAFEAKNIQYF. The V call is TRBV7-2, the J call TRBJ2-4; no clear D. Trimming took 4 bases from V and 1 from J, leaving 11 bases between them. This CDR3 has 15 residues. Germline V gene sequence: CDR1 SGHTA, CDR2 FQGNSA.

This sequence joins TRBV24-1 and TRBJ2-1; 11 nucleotides line up with TRBD1. This CDR3 is built from 16 residues. Germline trimming cut 3 bases from V and 5 bases from J; bases unmatched to any gene: 5. Germline CDR1 KGHDR, CDR2 SFDVKD. CDR3 sequence reads: CATSDPRDRGDNEQFF. Written as DNA, the CDR3 is TGTGCCACCAGTGATCCCCGGGACAGGGGGGACAATGAGCAGTTCTTC.